What follows describes a single TCR beta chain. Using immunoSEQ multiplex PCR, the repertoire was profiled, and TCRdb retains in-frame clones only, with some absent. The data hold approximately 99,000 clones, with about 88% observed a single time. This sample was included in a study of blood T cell repertoires in COVID-19. V was cut by 10 bases and J by 5 bases, with 15 bases left in between. Germline V gene sequence: CDR1 SEHNR, CDR2 FQNEAQ (reference sequence). This CDR3 has 13 amino acids. Sequenced sample: peripheral blood. The sequence was obtained from a human donor in a cohort sampled during active COVID-19. This sequence joins TRBV7-9 and TRBJ2-4; TRBD2 is a possible D gene (5 bases). The chain's CDR3 is CAITPGIQNIQYF. The CDR3, as DNA: TGTGCCATCACGCCGGGAATCCAAAACATTCAGTACTTC.